This T cell receptor (beta chain) was sequenced for a study of vaccination effects on CD4 cells after COVID-19. Profiling relied on immunoSEQ multiplex PCR, and the TCRdb table lists in-frame clones only, not all of them. Among around 71,000 clones, approximately 79% were seen once, and the ten largest hold approximately 4.3%. Per the germline V gene, CDR1 is LGHNA and CDR2 is YSLEER. CDR3 length equals 14 residues. The J segment lost 5 bases and the V segment lost 5 bases, leaving 8 bases of the junction unmatched. Before any sequencing was done, the ViraFEST assay used viral peptide pools to expand antigen-specific CD4+ T cells. Around day 10 of culture, CD4+ T cells were separated out. Prior SARS-CoV-2 infection was absent in the vaccine recipients, as shown by negative nucleocapsid antibodies. Culturing of 1.5 million to 2.5 million PBMC per well took place with around 9.4 IU/ml IL-2 and 9 to 10 ug/ml peptides.

Remarks on this clone: What it binds is not known.

The material sequenced was CD4+ T cells from PBMCs cultured with HCoV-OC43 spike peptides, taken before COVID-19 vaccination. Subset of the sample: HCoV-OC43 spike overlapping peptide pool stimulation. This sequence joins TRBV4-3 and TRBJ1-1; TRBD1 aligns across 7 bases. The receptor was isolated from a human donor who received a COVID-19 vaccine. The CDR3 sequence is CASSVDRGRTEAFF. In nucleotides, the CDR3 is TGCGCCAGCAGCGTCGATAGGGGGCGAACTGAAGCTTTCTTT.